This TCR beta chain was captured in a study of T-cell memory formation after mild COVID-19. In TCRdb, the 5' RACE reads were re-called with MiXCR into one record per CDR3 protein. The sample lists about 110,000 distinct CDR3 sequences, over 15% seen once, with 28% in the top ten. The receptor was derived from an adult woman who had mild COVID-19 (a few samples of this study predate the infection). Cell type and time point are not known. The sample was PBMCs or a T cell subset sorted from them (not recorded which).

CDR3 in DNA: TGTGCCAGCAGTTTTTCGGTACTAGGGGCCTACGAGCAGTACTTC. It yields the protein CASSFSVLGAYEQYF. This chain links TRBV12-3 or TRBV12-4 with TRBJ2-7, with D perhaps being TRBD1 or TRBD2 (5 bases each). V was clipped by 3 bases and J by 2 bases, with 14 bases between them. CDR3 size: 15 residues.